This T cell receptor beta chain was documented in a study of shared clonotypes between healthy human individuals. Libraries were prepared by immunoSEQ multiplex PCR; TCRdb keeps only in-frame clonotypes and omits some of them. The sample has around 2.5 million clones; over 85% are singletons. CDR1 SEHNR and CDR2 FQNEAQ come from the germline V gene (reference sequence). The CDR3 covers 13 residues. The V and J ends lost 6 bases and 4 bases respectively, with 12 bases between them. This receptor was taken from a man aged 18 to 35 in good health. Some clones in this sample may be carry-over from other donors' samples. The sample taken for sequencing was naive CD4+ T cells from PBMCs. The subset is: CD45RA+ positively selected. The V and J genes are TRBV7-9 and TRBJ1-2, with D perhaps matching TRBD1 (5 bases). The CDR3 reads CASRVQGGYGYTF. The CDR3 DNA is TGTGCCAGCAGAGTTCAGGGCGGCTATGGCTACACCTTC.